This TCR beta chain was captured in a study of spatial heterogeneity in lung cancer. Study outcomes and limitations: Counts of expanded intratumoral alpha and beta TCRs tracked tumor mutation counts.

Trimming left V 0 bases short and J 2 bases short, with 11 bases between. The CDR3 loop spans 15 amino acids. CDR1 and CDR2 from the germline V gene are LGHNA and YNFKEQ. TCRdb recomputed calls from the 5' RACE reads with MiXCR, one row per CDR3 protein. The sample carries fewer than 6,000 distinct CDR3 sequences, just under 30% recorded once. In its sample, this clonotype ranks as medium-sized. The antigen is undetermined. Described time point: sample taken at primary tumor resection. The chain links TRBV4-2 to TRBJ2-7; no clear D. This sample comprised lung tumor tissue, obtained at surgery. The clonotype was recovered from a female donor with early-stage non-small cell lung cancer. In nucleotides, the CDR3 is TGTGCCAGCAGCCAAGACACTCGAGGTACCTACGAGCAGTACTTC. It is translated as CASSQDTRGTYEQYF.